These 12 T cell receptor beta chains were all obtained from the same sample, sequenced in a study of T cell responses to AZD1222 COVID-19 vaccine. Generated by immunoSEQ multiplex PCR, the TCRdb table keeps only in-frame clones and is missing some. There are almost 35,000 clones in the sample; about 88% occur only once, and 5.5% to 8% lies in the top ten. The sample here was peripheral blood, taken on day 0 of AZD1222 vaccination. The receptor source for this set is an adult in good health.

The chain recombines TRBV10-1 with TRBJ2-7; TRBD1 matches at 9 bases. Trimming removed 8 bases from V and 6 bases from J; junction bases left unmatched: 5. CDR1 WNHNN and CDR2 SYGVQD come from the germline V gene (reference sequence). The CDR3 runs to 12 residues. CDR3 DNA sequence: TGCGCCAGCGGGAGACAGGGGGGCGAGCAGTACTTC. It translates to CASGRQGGEQYF.

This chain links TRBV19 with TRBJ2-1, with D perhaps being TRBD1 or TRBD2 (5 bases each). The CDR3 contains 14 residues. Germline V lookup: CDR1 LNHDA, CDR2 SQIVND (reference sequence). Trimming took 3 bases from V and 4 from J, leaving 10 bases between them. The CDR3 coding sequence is TGTGCCAGTAGTATGGGGGATCGGTACAATGAGCAGTTCTTC. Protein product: CASSMGDRYNEQFF.

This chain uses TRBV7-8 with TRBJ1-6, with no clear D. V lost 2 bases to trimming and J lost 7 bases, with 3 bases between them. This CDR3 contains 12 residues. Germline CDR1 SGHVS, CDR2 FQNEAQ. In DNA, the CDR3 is TGTGCCAGCAGCTTAAGGAATTCACCCCTCCACTTT. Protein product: CASSLRNSPLHF.

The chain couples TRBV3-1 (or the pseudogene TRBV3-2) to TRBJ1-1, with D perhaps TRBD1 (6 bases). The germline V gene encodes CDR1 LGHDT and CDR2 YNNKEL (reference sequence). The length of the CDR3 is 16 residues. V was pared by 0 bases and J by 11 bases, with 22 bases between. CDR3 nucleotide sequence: TGTGCCAGCAGCCAAGACGGAGAGACAGGCACTCCGGAGGCTTTCTTT. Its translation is CASSQDGETGTPEAFF.

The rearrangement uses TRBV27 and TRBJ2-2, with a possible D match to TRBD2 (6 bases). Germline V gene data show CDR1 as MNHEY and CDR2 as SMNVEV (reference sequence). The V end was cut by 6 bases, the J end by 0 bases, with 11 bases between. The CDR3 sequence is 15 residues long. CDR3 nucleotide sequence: TGTGCCAGCAGATCGGCGGGAACGAACACCGGGGAGCTGTTTTTT. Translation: CASRSAGTNTGELFF.

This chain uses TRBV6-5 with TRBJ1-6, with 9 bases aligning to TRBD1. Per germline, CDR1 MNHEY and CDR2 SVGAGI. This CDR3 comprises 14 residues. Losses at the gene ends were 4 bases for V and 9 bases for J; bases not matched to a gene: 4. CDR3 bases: TGTGCCAGCAGTTTGGGACAGGGAGGTTCACCCCTCCACTTT. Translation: CASSLGQGGSPLHF.

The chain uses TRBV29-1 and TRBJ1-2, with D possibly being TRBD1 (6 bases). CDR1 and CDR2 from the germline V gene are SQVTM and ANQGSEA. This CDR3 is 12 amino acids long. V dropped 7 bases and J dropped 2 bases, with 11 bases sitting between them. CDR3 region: CSAYQGNYGYTF. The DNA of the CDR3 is TGCAGCGCTTATCAGGGGAACTATGGCTACACCTTC.

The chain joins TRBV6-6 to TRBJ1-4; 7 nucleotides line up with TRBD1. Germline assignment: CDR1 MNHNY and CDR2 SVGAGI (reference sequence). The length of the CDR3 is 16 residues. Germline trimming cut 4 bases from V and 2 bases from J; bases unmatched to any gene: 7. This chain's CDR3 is CASSLHAGGTNEKLFF. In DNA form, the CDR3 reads TGTGCCAGCAGTTTACACGCAGGGGGGACTAATGAAAAACTGTTTTTT.

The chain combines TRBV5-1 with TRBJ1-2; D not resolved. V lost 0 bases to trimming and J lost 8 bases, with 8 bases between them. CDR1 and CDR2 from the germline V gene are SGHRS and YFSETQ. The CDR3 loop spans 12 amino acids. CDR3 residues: CASSLGGLGYTF. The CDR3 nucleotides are TGCGCCAGCAGCTTGGGGGGTCTCGGCTACACCTTC.

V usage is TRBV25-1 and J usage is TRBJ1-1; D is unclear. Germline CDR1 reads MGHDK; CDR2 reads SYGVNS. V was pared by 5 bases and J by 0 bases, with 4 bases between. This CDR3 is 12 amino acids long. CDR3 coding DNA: TGTGCCAGCAGTCGCTTGAACACTGAAGCTTTCTTT. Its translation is CASSRLNTEAFF.

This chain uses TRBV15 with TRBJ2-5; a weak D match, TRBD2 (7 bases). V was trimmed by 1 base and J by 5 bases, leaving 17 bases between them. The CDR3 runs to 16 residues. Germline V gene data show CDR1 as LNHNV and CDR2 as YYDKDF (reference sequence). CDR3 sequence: CATSRGGSGGDETQYF. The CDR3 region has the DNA TGTGCCACCAGCAGAGGTGGATCGGGGGGCGACGAGACCCAGTACTTC.

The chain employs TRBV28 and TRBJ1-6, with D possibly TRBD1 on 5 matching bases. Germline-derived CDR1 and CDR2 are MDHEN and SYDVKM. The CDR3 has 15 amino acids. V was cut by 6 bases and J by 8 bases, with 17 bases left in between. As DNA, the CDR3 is TGTGCCAGCAGCCCACGTAGACAGAAGGATTCACCCCTCCACTTT. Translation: CASSPRRQKDSPLHF.